The clone carrying this T cell receptor beta chain was seen repeatedly, ten times or more. Antigen specificity is unknown. These data come from a study of CD8 T cells in ankylosing spondylitis. General observations from the study: Clones tied to disease were said to be significantly enriched in matched ankylosing spondylitis synovial fluid. Made up of eight highly homologous variants, a TCR beta motif appeared characteristic of ankylosing spondylitis blood.

Each CDR3 protein gets one entry after TCRdb re-called the 5' RACE reads with MiXCR. The table lists fewer than 200,000 distinct CDR3 sequences, 15% to 20% of them singletons, with around 4.1% in the top ten. Trimming left V 0 bases short and J 4 bases short, with 4 bases between. Germline V gives CDR1 SGHRS, CDR2 YFSETQ. This CDR3 is built from 12 residues. This receptor was taken from a male donor between 5 and 29 years old with ankylosing spondylitis or in good health (not recorded which). The rearrangement links TRBV5-1 to TRBJ2-5; the D is unclear. The sample taken for sequencing was blood, either unsorted or a sorted T cell fraction (not recorded which). The CDR3 loop is CASSLEGETQYF. In DNA form, the CDR3 reads TGCGCCAGCAGCTTGGAGGGAGAGACCCAGTACTTC.